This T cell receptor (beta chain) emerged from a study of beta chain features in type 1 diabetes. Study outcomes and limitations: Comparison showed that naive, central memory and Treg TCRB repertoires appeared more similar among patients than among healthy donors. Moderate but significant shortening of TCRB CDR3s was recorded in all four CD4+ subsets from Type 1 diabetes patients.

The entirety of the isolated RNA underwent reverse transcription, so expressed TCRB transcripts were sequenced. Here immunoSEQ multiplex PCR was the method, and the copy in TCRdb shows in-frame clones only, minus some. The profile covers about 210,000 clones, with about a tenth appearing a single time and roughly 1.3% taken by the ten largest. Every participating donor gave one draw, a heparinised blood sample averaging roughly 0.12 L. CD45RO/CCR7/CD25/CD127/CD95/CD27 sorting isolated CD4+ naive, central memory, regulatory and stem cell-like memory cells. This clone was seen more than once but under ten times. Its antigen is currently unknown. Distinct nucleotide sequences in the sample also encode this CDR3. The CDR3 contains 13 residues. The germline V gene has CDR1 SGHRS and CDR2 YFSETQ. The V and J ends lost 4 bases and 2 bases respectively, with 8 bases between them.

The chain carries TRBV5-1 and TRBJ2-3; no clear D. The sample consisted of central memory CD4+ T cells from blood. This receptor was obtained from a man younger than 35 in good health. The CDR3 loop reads CASSLIPTDTQYF. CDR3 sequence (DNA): TGCGCCAGCAGCCTTATTCCCACAGATACGCAGTATTTT.